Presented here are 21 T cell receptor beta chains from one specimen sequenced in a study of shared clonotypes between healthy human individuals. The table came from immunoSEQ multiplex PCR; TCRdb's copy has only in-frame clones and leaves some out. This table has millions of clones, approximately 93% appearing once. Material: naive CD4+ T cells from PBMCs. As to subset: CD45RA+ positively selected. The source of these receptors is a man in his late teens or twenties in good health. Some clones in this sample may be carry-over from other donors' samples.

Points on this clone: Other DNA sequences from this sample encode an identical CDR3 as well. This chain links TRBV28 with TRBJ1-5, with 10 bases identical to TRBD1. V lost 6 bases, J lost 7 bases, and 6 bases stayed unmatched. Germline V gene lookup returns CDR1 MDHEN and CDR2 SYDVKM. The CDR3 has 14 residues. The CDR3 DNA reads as TGTGCCAGCAGCAGGGACAGGGGCAGGCAGCCCCAGCATTTT. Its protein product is CASSRDRGRQPQHF.

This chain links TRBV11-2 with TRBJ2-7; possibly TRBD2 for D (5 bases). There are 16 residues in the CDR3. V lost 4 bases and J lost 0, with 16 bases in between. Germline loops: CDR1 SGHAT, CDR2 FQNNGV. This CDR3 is CASSSYTGISSYEQYF. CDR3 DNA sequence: TGTGCCAGCAGCTCGTACACGGGAATCTCCTCCTACGAGCAGTACTTC. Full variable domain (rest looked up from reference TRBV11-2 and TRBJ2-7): EAGVAQSPRYKIIEKRQSVAFWCNPISGHATLYWYQQILGQGPKLLIQFQNNGVVDDSQLPKDRFSAERLKGVDSTLKIQPAKLEDSAVYLCASSSYTGISSYEQYFGPGTRLTVT.

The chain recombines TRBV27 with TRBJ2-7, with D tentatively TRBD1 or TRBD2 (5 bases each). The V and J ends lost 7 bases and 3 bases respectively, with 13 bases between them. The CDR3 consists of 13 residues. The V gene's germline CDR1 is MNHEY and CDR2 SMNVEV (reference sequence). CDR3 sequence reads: CASKKGPNYEQYF. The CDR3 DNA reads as TGTGCCAGCAAAAAGGGACCGAACTACGAGCAGTACTTC.

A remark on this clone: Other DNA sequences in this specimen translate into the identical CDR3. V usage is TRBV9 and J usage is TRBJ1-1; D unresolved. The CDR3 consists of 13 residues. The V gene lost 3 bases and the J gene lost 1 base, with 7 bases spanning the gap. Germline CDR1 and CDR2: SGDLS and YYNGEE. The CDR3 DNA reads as TGTGCCAGCAGCGGGCGGGGGAACACTGAAGCTTTCTTT. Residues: CASSGRGNTEAFF.

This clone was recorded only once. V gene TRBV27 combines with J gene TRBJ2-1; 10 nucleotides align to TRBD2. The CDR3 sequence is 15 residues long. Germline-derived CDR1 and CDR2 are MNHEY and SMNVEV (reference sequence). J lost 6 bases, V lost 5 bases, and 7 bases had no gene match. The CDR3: CASSPLAGAPNEQFF. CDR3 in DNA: TGTGCCAGCAGTCCCCTAGCGGGGGCCCCCAATGAGCAGTTCTTC.

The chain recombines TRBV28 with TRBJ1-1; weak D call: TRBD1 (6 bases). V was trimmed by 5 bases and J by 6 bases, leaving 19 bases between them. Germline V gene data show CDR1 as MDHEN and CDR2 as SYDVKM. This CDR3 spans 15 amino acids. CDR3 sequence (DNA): TGTGCCAGCAGTCCCTATCCACAGGGTGCCGCTGAAGCTTTCTTT. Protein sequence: CASSPYPQGAAEAFF.

As DNA, the CDR3 is TGTGCCAGCTCCCAGACGACAGGGATCCAAGAGACCCAGTACTTC. This codes for CASSQTTGIQETQYF. The chain has TRBV18 and TRBJ2-5; 7 nucleotides match TRBD1. Germline-derived CDR1 and CDR2 are KGHSH and LQKENI. CDR3 length: 15 residues. V shed 6 bases, J shed 1 base, and the junction held 8 bases outside the gene matches.

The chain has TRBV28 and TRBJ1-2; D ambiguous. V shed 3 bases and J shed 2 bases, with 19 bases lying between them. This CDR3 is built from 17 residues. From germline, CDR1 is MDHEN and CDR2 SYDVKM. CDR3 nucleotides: TGTGCCAGCAGTTTTGCCCGGCGCGTAGACCAAAACTATGGCTACACCTTC. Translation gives CASSFARRVDQNYGYTF.

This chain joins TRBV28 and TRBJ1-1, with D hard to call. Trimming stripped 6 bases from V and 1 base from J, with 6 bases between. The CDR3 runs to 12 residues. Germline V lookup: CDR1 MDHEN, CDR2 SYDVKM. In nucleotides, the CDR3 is TGTGCCAGCAGGGACCCGAACACTGAAGCTTTCTTT. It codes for CASRDPNTEAFF.

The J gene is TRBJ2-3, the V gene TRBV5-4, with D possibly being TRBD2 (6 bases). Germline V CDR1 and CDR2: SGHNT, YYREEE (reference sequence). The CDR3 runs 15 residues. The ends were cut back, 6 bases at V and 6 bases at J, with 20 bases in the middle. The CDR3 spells CASTPGDSRSDTQYF. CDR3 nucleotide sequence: TGTGCCAGCACACCGGGGGACTCCCGTTCGGATACGCAGTATTTT.

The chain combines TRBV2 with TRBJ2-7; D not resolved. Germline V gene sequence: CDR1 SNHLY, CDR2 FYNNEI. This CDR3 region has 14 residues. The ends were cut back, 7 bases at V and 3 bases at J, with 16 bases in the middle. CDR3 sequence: CASTESGRSYEQYF. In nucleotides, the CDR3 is TGTGCCAGCACCGAATCAGGACGGAGCTACGAGCAGTACTTC. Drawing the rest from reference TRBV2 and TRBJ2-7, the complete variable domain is EPEVTQTPSHQVTQMGQEVILRCVPISNHLYFYWYRQILGQKVEFLVSFYNNEISEKSEIFDDQFSVERPDGSNFTLKIRSTKLEDSAMYFCASTESGRSYEQYFGPGTRLTVT.

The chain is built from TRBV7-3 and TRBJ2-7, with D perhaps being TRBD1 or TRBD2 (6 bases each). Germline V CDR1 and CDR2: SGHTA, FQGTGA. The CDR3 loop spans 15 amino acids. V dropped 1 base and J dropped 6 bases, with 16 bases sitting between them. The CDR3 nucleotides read TGTGCCAGCAGCTTAAACCCGAGGGGGGCGGGCGAGCAGTACTTC. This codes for CASSLNPRGAGEQYF.

DNA of the CDR3: TGTGCCAGCAGTCCGCGGGTCGGGCTTTTCAATGAGCAGTTCTTC. Translation: CASSPRVGLFNEQFF. This chain joins TRBV6-1 and TRBJ2-1; tentative D call: TRBD2 (5 bases). Germline CDR1 is MNHNS and CDR2 is SASEGT. CDR3 size: 15 residues. V lost 5 bases and J 6 bases, leaving 17 bases between the germline ends.

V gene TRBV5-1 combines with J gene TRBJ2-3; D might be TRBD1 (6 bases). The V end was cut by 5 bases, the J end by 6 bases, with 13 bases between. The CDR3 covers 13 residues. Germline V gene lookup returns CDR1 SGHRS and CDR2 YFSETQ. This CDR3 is CASSNIQGDTQYF. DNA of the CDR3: TGCGCCAGCAGTAATATTCAGGGGGATACGCAGTATTTT.

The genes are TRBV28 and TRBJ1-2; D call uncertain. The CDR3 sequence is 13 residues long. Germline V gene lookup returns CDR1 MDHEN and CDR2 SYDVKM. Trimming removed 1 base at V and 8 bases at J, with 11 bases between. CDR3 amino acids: CASSLLGFGGYTF. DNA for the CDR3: TGTGCCAGCAGTTTATTGGGATTCGGGGGCTACACCTTC.

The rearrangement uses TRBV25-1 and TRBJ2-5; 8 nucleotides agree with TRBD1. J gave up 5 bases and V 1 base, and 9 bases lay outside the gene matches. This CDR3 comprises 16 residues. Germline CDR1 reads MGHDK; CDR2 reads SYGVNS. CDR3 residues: CASSEFLTGARETQYF. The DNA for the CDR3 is TGTGCCAGCAGTGAATTCCTGACAGGGGCAAGGGAGACCCAGTACTTC.

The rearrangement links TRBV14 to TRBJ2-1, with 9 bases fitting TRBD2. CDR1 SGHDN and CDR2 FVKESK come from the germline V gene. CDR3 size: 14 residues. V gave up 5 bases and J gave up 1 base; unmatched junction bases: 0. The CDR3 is CASSTSGSYNEQFF. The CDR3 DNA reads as TGTGCCAGCAGCACTAGCGGGTCCTACAATGAGCAGTTCTTC.

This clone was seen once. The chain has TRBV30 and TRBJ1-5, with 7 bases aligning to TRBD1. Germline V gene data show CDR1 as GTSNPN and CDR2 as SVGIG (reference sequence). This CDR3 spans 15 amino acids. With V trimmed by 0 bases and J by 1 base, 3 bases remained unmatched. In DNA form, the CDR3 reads TGTGCCTGGAGTGTTGGGACAGCAAGCAATCAGCCCCAGCATTTT. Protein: CAWSVGTASNQPQHF.

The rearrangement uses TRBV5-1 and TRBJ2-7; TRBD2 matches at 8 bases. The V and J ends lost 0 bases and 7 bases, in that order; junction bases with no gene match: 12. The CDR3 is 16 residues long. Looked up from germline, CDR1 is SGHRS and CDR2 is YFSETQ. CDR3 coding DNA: TGCGCCAGCAGCTTGGACTTTGAAGCGGGAGCGAGGGAGCAGTACTTC. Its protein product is CASSLDFEAGAREQYF.

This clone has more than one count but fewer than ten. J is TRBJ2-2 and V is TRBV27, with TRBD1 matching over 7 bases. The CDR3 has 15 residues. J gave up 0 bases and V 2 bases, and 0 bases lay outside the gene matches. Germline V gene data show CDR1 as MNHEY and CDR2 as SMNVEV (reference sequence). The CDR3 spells CASSLQGANTGELFF. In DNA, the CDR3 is TGTGCCAGCAGTTTACAGGGGGCGAACACCGGGGAGCTGTTTTTT.

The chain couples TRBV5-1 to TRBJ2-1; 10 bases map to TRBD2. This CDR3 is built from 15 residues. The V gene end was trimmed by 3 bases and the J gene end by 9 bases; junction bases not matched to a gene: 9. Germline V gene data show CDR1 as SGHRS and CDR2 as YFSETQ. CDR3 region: CASSSLAGVVGEQFF. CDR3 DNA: TGCGCCAGCAGCTCTCTAGCGGGAGTTGTCGGTGAGCAGTTCTTC.